Listed here are 3 T cell receptor beta chains from one sample, sequenced in a study of cytomegalovirus exposure and HLA in healthy donors. The PCR made use of 60 Vbeta and 13 Jbeta primers. The table came from immunoSEQ multiplex PCR; TCRdb's copy has only in-frame clones and leaves some out. The sample includes just over 200,000 clones, 75% to 85% of them seen just once. The specimen sequenced was PBMCs. These receptor sequences come from a woman in her thirties or forties in good health and CMV-seronegative.

The chain uses TRBV7-2 and TRBJ2-3; the match to TRBD2 covers 7 bases. The germline V gene encodes CDR1 SGHTA and CDR2 FQGNSA. The CDR3 loop spans 15 amino acids. V shed 1 base, J shed 2 bases, and the junction held 3 bases outside the gene matches. The CDR3 region has the DNA TGTGCCAGCAGCTTAGGCGGGAGAGCCACAGATACGCAGTATTTT. Protein: CASSLGGRATDTQYF.

This rearrangement joins TRBV7-8 to TRBJ1-1; 8 bases map to TRBD1. CDR3 length: 16 residues. Germline V gene data show CDR1 as SGHVS and CDR2 as FQNEAQ. Trimming cost V 2 bases and J 1 base; bases outside gene matches: 6. The CDR3 here is CASSLYGTGRNTEAFF. The CDR3 nucleotides read TGTGCCAGCAGCTTATACGGGACAGGACGGAACACTGAAGCTTTCTTT.

The gene calls are TRBV6-5 and TRBJ2-1; the D is unclear. The CDR3 totals 11 residues. CDR1 is MNHEY, CDR2 SVGAGI, per germline. Between the trimmed V and J ends, which lost 4 bases and 6 bases, there was a span of 4 bases. CDR3 nucleotides: TGTGCCAGCAGTTTTCTCAATGAGCAGTTCTTC. This translates into CASSFLNEQFF.